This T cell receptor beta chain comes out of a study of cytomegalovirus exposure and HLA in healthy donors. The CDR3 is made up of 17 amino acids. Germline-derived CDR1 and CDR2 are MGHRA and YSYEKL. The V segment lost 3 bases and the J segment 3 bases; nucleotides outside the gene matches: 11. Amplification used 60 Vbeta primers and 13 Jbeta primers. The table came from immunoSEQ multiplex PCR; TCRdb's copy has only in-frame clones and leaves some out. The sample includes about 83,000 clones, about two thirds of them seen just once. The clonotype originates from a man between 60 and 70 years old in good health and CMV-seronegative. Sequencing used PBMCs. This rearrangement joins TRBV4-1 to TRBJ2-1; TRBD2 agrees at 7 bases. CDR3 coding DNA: TGCGCCAGCAGCCACCCTGCCGGGACTACCGACTACAATGAGCAGTTCTTC. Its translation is CASSHPAGTTDYNEQFF.